The clone carrying this T cell receptor (beta chain) was seen only once. The antigen is undetermined. The data were taken from a study of CD8+CD57+ T cells in acquired aplastic anemia. Study background: Sorted CD4+ and CD8+ cells gave an average of approximately 3.1 ug of DNA. General study results and limits: Patient and control CD8+ Simpson's diversity was not significantly different.

Genomic DNA acted as the template from which TCR beta VDJ combination and CDR3 sequence profiling were carried out. A single record per CDR3 protein comes from TCRdb applying MiXCR to the reads. The sample yields about 250,000 distinct CDR3 sequences, approximately 45% seen once. Selection for sequencing was limited to patients who had shown CD8+CD57+ cell expansion by flow cytometry. Severe acquired aplastic anemia was present in all patients. Looked up from germline, CDR1 is SGHTA and CDR2 is FQGTGA. This CDR3 region has 15 residues. With 0 bases removed from V and 2 bases from J, the gap between germline ends came to 10 bases.

This chain joins TRBV7-3 and TRBJ1-2; perhaps TRBD1 as D (6 bases). Specimen: sorted CD4+, CD8+, or CD8+CD57+ T cells (not recorded which) from PBMCs. This TCR was recovered from a human donor with aplastic anemia. The CDR3 loop is CASSLTGGQNYGYTF. In nucleotides, the CDR3 is TGTGCCAGCAGCTTAACTGGGGGGCAAAACTATGGCTACACCTTC. Filled out from reference TRBV7-3 and TRBJ1-2, the complete variable domain reads GAGVSQTPSNKVTEKGKYVELRCDPISGHTALYWYRQSLGQGPEFLIYFQGTGAADDSGLPNDRFFAVRPEGSVSTLKIQRTERGDSAVYLCASSLTGGQNYGYTFGSGTRLTVV.